The clone carrying this T cell receptor (beta chain) occurred a few times. From RNA transcripts, TCR beta CDR3 regions were amplified. Researchers ran a first-round RT-PCR on the TCR CDR3 using the HTBI primer set. One entry per CDR3 protein results from TCRdb running MiXCR on the multiplex PCR reads. The table lists some 300,000 distinct CDR3 sequences, approximately 18% of them singletons. Exclusions: uncontrolled infection, other autoimmune disease, pregnancy, lactation. This sample is part of a study of T cells in Graves' hyperthyroidism and ophthalmopathy. The CDR3 runs 16 residues. The V segment lost 3 bases and the J segment 0 bases; nucleotides outside the gene matches: 7. Germline CDR1 and CDR2: GTSNPN and SVGIG (reference sequence).

V is TRBV30 and J is TRBJ2-1, with 8 positions matching TRBD1. This receptor was obtained from a man aged 45 to 65 with Graves' ophthalmopathy. The sample taken for sequencing was blood. The CDR3 region is CAWSHPGTGSYNEQFF. The CDR3 nucleotides read TGTGCCTGGAGCCATCCCGGGACAGGCTCCTACAATGAGCAGTTCTTC.